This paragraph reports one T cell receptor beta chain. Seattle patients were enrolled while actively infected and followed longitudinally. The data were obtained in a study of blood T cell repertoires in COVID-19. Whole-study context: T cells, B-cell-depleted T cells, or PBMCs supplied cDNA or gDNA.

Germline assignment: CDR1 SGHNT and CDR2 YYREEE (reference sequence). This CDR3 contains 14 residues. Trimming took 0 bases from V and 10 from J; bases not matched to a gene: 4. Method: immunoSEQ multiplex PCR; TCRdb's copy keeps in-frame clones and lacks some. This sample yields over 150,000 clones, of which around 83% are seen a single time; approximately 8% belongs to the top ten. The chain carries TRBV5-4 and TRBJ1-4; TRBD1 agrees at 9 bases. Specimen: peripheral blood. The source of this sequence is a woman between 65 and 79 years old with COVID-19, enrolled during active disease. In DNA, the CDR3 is TGTGCCAGCAGCTTGGACAGGGGGCAGGGAAAACTGTTTTTT. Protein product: CASSLDRGQGKLFF.